This T cell receptor (beta chain) is from a study of blood T cell repertoires in COVID-19. Whole-study context: Sites across the United States, Italy and Spain contributed samples from acute and convalescent COVID-19. PBMCs, B-cell-depleted T cells, or T cells were the source of the cDNA or gDNA that made up the material.

Some clones are missing from TCRdb's copy, which holds only in-frame ones; the method was immunoSEQ multiplex PCR. The sample has about 190,000 clones, 90% seen once. There are 14 residues in the CDR3. Germline V CDR1 and CDR2: SGHRS, YFSETQ. Trimming removed 2 bases at V and 5 bases at J, with 11 bases between. The sample consisted of peripheral blood. The chain is built from TRBV5-1 and TRBJ2-1, with D possibly matching TRBD1 (7 bases). The TCR was taken from a man aged 45-65 years with acute or convalescent COVID-19. The CDR3 reads CASSLPRGDNEQFF. CDR3 in DNA: TGCGCCAGCAGCTTACCCAGGGGGGACAATGAGCAGTTCTTC. Looking up the rest from reference TRBV5-1 and TRBJ2-1 gives the full variable domain: KAGVTQTPRYLIKTRGQQVTLSCSPISGHRSVSWYQQTPGQGLQFLFEYFSETQRNKGNFPGRFSGRQFSNSRSEMNVSTLELGDSALYLCASSLPRGDNEQFFGPGTRLTVL.